This T cell receptor (beta chain) appears in the sequencing data of a study of vaccination and CD4 T cells after COVID-19. The Oncomine TCR Beta short-read assay was applied to DNA of cultured CD4+ T cells. Each CDR3 protein gets one entry after TCRdb re-called the PCR reads with MiXCR. The sample records around 19,000 distinct CDR3 sequences, roughly 40% being singletons. The CDR3 loop spans 14 amino acids. Germline lookup yields CDR1 LNHDA and CDR2 SQIVND (reference sequence). The V end lost 3 bases, the J end lost 0 bases, and 8 bases lay between the germline ends. This sample's treatment: approximately 9-day PBMC culture with coronavirus spike peptide pools or control peptides (ViraFEST assay). This clonotype showed up just a few times. Antigen: not known.

This rearrangement joins TRBV19 to TRBJ1-1, with a possible D match to TRBD1 (5 bases). The sequence was obtained from a human donor who had recovered from COVID-19. Sequencing was performed on CD4+ T cells from blood, cultured in vitro, taken after SARS-CoV-2 vaccination. CDR3 loop: CASSIPGMNTEAFF. In DNA, the CDR3 is TGTGCCAGTAGTATTCCAGGGATGAACACTGAAGCTTTCTTT.